Reported below is one T cell receptor (beta chain). What it binds is not known. Donors ranged from about 6 to 90 years old and were healthy Caucasians in Russia. Every participating donor contributed 8 to 10 milliliters of peripheral blood through a draw. Per-sample yields of isolated PBMCs were at least 7 million. Between the trimmed V and J ends, which lost 6 bases and 3 bases, there was a span of 14 bases. This CDR3 has 14 residues. Germline V gene sequence: CDR1 SEHNR, CDR2 FQNEAQ (reference sequence). A sample-barcoded 5' primer and a J-beta primer mix were used in a second PCR of roughly 7 to 12 cycles. MiXCR, run by TCRdb on the 5' RACE reads, gives a single entry per CDR3 protein. The sample consists of approximately 2,000,000 distinct CDR3 sequences, approximately 39% of them appearing once. This entry is derived from a study of blood T cells in healthy people across ages. Study results and limitations: Since the PBMCs were unsorted, naive and antigen-experienced cells could not be conclusively compared.

This sequence was found in a human donor in good health. The chain couples TRBV7-9 to TRBJ2-5; perhaps TRBD2 as D (5 bases). The sample was blood. The CDR3 DNA follows: TGTGCCAGCAGTCCCCCCACTAGTAAAGAGACCCAGTACTTC. This sequence encodes CASSPPTSKETQYF.